This T cell receptor (beta chain) was profiled in a study of blood T cell repertoires in COVID-19. Study as a whole: Specimens from acute and convalescent COVID-19 originated in the United States, Italy and Spain.

The CDR3 is made up of 15 amino acids. Germline CDR1 GTSNPN, CDR2 SVGIG (reference sequence). V dropped 1 base and J dropped 8; count of bases not matched to a gene: 11. Sequenced by immunoSEQ multiplex PCR; TCRdb stores in-frame clones only, minus some. The table has over 65,000 clones, 90% seen once; the top ten hold roughly 9.1%. The V and J genes are TRBV30 and TRBJ1-2; 9 bases fit TRBD1. The receptor was derived from a human donor in a cohort sampled during active COVID-19. The material sequenced was peripheral blood. CDR3 amino acids: CAWSAAGTGNRGYTF. The CDR3 bases are TGTGCCTGGAGTGCAGCCGGGACAGGGAATCGAGGCTACACCTTC.